This TCR beta chain appears in the sequencing data of a study of cytomegalovirus exposure and HLA in healthy donors. This PCR relied on a set of 60 Vbeta primers and 13 Jbeta primers. Profiling relied on immunoSEQ multiplex PCR, and the TCRdb table lists in-frame clones only, not all of them. The repertoire consists of about 120,000 clones, with about 81% occurring once and the leading ten covering around 2%. Notes on this clone: Its antigen is unknown.

Study conclusions and caveats: A previous analysis found most TCR beta V segments productive roughly 87% or roughly 30% of the time. Across HLA loci, a later analysis found differing TCR association rates, with DRB1 most and HLA-C fewest. Most sequenced TCRs were rare (though some public TCRs occurred in many donors). Exclusion applied to some V segments, including TRBV6-2 and TRBV6-3, as they were indistinguishable.

The CDR3 consists of 14 residues. The germline V gene has CDR1 MNHNS and CDR2 SASEGT. The junction had 8 bases not matched to a gene; V was cut back by 10 bases and J by 0 bases. The chain uses TRBV6-1 and TRBJ1-1, with 7 bases lining up with TRBD1. The sequenced sample consisted of PBMCs. The clonotype originates from a man aged 35-49 years in good health and CMV-seronegative. Here the CDR3 reads CATGVQGVNTEAFF. CDR3 sequence (DNA): TGTGCCACCGGGGTTCAGGGGGTGAACACTGAAGCTTTCTTT.